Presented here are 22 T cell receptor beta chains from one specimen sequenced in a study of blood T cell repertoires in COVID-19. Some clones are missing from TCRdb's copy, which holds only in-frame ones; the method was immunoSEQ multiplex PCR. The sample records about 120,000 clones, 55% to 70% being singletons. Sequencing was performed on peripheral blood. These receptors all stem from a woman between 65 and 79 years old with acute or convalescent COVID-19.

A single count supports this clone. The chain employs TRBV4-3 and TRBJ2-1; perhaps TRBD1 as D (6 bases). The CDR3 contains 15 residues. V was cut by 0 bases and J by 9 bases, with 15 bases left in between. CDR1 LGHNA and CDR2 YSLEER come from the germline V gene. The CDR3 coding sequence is TGCGCCAGCAGCCAAGATGGCGGCAGGGGCTCTGAGCAGTTCTTC. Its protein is CASSQDGGRGSEQFF.

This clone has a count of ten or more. The CDR3 sequence: CASSPGGGTYNEQFF. CDR3 coding DNA: TGTGCCAGCAGCCCGGGCGGGGGTACTTACAATGAGCAGTTCTTC. This chain connects TRBV5-4 to TRBJ2-1, with 7 positions matching TRBD2. The germline V gene encodes CDR1 SGHNT and CDR2 YYREEE (reference sequence). The V segment lost 4 bases and the J segment 4 bases; nucleotides outside the gene matches: 8. The CDR3 is 15 residues long.

The CDR3, as DNA: TGTGCCAGCAGCAACTACGGACAGGAGCGAGCCAAAAACATTCAGTACTTC. Translation gives CASSNYGQERAKNIQYF. The chain uses TRBV3-1 (or the pseudogene TRBV3-2) and TRBJ2-4; 7 bases are a match to TRBD1. This CDR3 is 17 amino acids long. Germline CDR1 LGHDT, CDR2 YNNKEL (reference sequence). The V gene end was trimmed by 5 bases and the J gene end by 0 bases; junction bases not matched to a gene: 10.

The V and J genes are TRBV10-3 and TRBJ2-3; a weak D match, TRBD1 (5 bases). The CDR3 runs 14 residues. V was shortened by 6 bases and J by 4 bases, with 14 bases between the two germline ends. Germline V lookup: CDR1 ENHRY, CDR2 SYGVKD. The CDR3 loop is CAIRPTEGPDTQYF. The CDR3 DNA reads TGTGCCATCAGGCCGACAGAAGGCCCAGATACGCAGTATTTT.

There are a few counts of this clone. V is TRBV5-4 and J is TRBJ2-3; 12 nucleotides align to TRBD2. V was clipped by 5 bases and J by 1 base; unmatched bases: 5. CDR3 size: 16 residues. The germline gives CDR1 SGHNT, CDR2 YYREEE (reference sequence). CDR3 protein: CASRLRTSGGTDTQYF. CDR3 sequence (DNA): TGTGCCAGCAGGCTAAGGACTAGCGGGGGCACAGATACGCAGTATTTT.

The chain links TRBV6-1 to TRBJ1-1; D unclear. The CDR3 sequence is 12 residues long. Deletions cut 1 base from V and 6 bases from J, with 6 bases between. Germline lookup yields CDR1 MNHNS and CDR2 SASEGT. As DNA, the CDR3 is TGTGCCAGCAGTGAAGGGCCCGCTGAAGCTTTCTTT. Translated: CASSEGPAEAFF.

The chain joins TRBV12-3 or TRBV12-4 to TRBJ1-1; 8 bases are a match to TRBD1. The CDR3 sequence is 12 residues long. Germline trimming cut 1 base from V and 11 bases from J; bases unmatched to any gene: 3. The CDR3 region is CASSLDWDRAFF. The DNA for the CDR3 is TGTGCCAGCAGTTTAGATTGGGACAGGGCTTTCTTT.

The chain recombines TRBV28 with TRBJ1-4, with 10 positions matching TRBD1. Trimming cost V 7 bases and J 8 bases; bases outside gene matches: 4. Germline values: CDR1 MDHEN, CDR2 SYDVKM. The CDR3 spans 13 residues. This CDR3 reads CASNSGQGEKLFF. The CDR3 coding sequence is TGTGCCAGCAACTCGGGACAGGGGGAAAAACTGTTTTTT.

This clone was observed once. Here the CDR3 DNA reads TGTGCCAGCAGAGCCGGGACAGGGCTAGGCAATCAGCCCCAGCATTTT. As protein: CASRAGTGLGNQPQHF. The V and J genes are TRBV2 and TRBJ1-5; 9 bases map to TRBD1. After removal of 6 bases from V and 2 bases from J, the junction contained 8 bases not matched to a gene. Germline assignment: CDR1 SNHLY and CDR2 FYNNEI. This CDR3 has 16 residues.

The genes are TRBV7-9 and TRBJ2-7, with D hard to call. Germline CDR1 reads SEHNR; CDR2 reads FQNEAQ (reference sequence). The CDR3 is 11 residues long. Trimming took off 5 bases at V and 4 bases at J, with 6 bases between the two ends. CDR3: CASSQDYEQYF. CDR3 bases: TGTGCCAGCAGCCAGGATTACGAGCAGTACTTC.

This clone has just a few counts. The CDR3: CASSIMWGQGRGGYTF. CDR3 DNA: TGTGCCAGTAGTATAATGTGGGGACAGGGCCGAGGAGGCTACACCTTC. The rearrangement uses TRBV19 and TRBJ1-2; the match to TRBD1 covers 9 bases. From germline, CDR1 is LNHDA and CDR2 SQIVND (reference sequence). Trimming took 2 bases from V and 8 from J; bases not matched to a gene: 12. This CDR3 has 16 amino acids.

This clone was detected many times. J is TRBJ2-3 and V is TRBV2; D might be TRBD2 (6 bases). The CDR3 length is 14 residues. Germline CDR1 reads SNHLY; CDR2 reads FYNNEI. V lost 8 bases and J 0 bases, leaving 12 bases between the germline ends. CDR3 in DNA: TGTGCCAGCCGGGAGCTTCAAAGCACAGATACGCAGTATTTT. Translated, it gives CASRELQSTDTQYF.

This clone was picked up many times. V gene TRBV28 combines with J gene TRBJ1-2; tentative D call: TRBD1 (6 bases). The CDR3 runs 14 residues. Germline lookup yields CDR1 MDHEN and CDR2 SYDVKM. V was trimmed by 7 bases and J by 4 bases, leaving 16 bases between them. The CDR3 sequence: CASTHGGSFYGYTF. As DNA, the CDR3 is TGTGCCAGCACACATGGGGGCAGCTTCTATGGCTACACCTTC.

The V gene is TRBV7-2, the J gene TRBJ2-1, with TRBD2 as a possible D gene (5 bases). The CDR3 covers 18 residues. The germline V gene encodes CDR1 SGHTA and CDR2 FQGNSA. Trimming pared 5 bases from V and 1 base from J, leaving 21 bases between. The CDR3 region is CASSLYGSGRWSYNEQFF. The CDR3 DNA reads TGTGCCAGCAGCCTTTACGGATCGGGAAGGTGGTCCTACAATGAGCAGTTCTTC.

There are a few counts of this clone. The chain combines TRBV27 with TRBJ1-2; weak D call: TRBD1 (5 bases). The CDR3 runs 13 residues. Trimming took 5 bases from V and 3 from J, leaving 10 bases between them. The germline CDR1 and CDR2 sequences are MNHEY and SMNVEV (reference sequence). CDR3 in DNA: TGTGCCAGCAGTCAGCAGGGTTACTATGGCTACACCTTC. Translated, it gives CASSQQGYYGYTF.

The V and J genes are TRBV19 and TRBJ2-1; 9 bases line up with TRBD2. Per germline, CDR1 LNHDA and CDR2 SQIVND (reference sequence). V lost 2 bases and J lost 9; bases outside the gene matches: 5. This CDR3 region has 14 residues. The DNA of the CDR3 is TGTGCCAGTAGTATAACGCTAGCGGGATTTGAGCAGTTCTTC. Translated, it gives CASSITLAGFEQFF.

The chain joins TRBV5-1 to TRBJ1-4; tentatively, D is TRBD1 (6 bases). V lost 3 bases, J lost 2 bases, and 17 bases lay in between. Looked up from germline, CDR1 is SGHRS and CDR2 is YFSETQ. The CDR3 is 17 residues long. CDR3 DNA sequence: TGCGCCAGCAGCTCCGGATTGGGGGCGGCTACTAATGAAAAACTGTTTTTT. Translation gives CASSSGLGAATNEKLFF.

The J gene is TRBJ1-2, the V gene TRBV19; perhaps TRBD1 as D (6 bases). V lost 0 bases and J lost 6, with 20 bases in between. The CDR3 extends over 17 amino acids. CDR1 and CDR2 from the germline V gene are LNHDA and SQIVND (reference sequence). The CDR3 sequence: CASSIDLGGRDNHGYTF. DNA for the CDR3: TGTGCCAGTAGTATAGATTTAGGAGGGAGGGACAACCATGGCTACACCTTC.

The CDR3 protein is CSVRTGDGYTF. CDR3 coding DNA: TGCAGCGTCAGGACAGGGGATGGCTACACCTTC. This chain links TRBV29-1 with TRBJ1-2; 9 bases fit TRBD1. J was trimmed by 6 bases and V by 6 bases; bases with no gene match: 2. This CDR3 contains 11 residues. Germline lookup yields CDR1 SQVTM and CDR2 ANQGSEA.

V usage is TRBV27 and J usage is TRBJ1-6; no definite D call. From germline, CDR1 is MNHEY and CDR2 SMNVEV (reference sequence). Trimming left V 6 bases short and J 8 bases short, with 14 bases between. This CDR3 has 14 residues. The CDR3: CASRTGRAHSPLHF. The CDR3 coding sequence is TGTGCCAGCAGGACGGGGAGGGCCCATTCACCCCTCCACTTT.

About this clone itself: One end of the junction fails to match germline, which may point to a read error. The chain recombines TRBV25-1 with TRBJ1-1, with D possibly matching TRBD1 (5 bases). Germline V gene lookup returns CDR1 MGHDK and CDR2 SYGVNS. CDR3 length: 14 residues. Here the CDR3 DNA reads TGTGCCAGCACTGAAGTAGGGGCGAACACTGAAGCTTTCTTT. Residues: CASTEVGANTEAFF.

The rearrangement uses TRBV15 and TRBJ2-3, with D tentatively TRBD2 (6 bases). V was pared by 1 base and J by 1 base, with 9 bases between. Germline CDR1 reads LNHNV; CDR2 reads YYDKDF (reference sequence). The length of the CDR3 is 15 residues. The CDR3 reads CATSRARRGTDTQYF. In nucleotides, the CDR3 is TGTGCCACCAGCAGAGCTCGGAGGGGCACAGATACGCAGTATTTT.